This T cell receptor (beta chain) originates from a study of T cells after yellow fever vaccination. About the research overall: Investigators used CD3, CD45RA, CCR7 and CD95 to sort the EM, EMRA, CM and Tscm memory subsets. Findings and caveats of the study: The CD4 and CD8 compartments had a small share of their clonotypes in common.

One entry per CDR3 protein, called by TCRdb with MiXCR from the 5' RACE reads. The repertoire includes about 16,000 distinct CDR3 sequences, about 3.8% of them detected once, and roughly 0.4% sits in the top ten. In this sample, this clonotype turned up many times. The CDR3 loop spans 13 amino acids. With 5 bases removed from V and 4 bases from J, the gap between germline ends came to 12 bases. The germline V gene encodes CDR1 SGHRS and CDR2 YFSETQ. Here the sequenced sample was PBMCs, either bulk or a sorted T-cell subset (CD4+, CD8+, memory, or dextramer-sorted; not recorded which), taken 15 days after the yellow fever booster vaccination. The TCR originated in a man aged 30 to 45 who received the YFV17D yellow fever vaccine. The chain links TRBV5-1 to TRBJ1-2, with D possibly matching TRBD1 (5 bases). CDR3 nucleotide sequence: TGCGCCAGCAGTACCGGGACGGGCTATGGCTACACCTTC. This gives the protein CASSTGTGYGYTF.